This T cell receptor (beta chain) was sequenced for a study of T cell responses to AZD1222 COVID-19 vaccine. Study-level points and caveats: Donors were largely white British and mainly female; clonal diversity was possibly underestimated. Across the whole spike, CD4 TCRs peaked at regions 160-218 and 743-854.

The assay was immunoSEQ multiplex PCR, and TCRdb's table has in-frame clones only and misses some. This repertoire shows 93,000 or so clones, about 90% found once; its top ten account for about 4.8%. About this clone itself: Antigen unknown.

Trimming cost V 2 bases and J 4 bases, with 4 bases left between them. The CDR3 runs 12 residues. Germline V gene lookup returns CDR1 SGHTA and CDR2 FQGTGA. The chain is built from TRBV7-3 and TRBJ2-3; no firm D call. The TCR sequence derives from an adult in good health. The sample in question was peripheral blood, obtained on day 0 of AZD1222 vaccination. The CDR3 nucleotides are TGTGCCAGCAGCTTATTTCCAGATACGCAGTATTTT. Translating it yields CASSLFPDTQYF.